This T cell receptor (beta chain) was captured in a study of T cell repertoires in cytomegalovirus infection. At the level of the study: The authors relied on CMV epitopes, both recently identified HLA-C-restricted and well-studied HLA-B-restricted. It can be stated that public TCR beta signatures indicated CMV infection as well as a matching HLA type. General study findings and limits: Clonotypes of TCR beta that were HLA-C-restricted and CMV-specific dominated the ex vivo response.

This clonotype was detected only a few times. The antigen remains unidentified. One entry per CDR3 protein, called by TCRdb with MiXCR from the reads. The repertoire holds a few hundred thousand distinct CDR3 sequences, 40% seen once, with around 48% in the top ten. J lost 12 bases, V lost 0 bases, and 4 bases had no gene match. Germline V CDR1 and CDR2: SGHVS, FNYEAQ. There are 13 residues in the CDR3. This sequence originates from a human donor in good health (CMV status not recorded). Some clones in this sample may be carry-over from other donors' samples. The source material was cultured PBMCs, sampled from culture after CMV antigen stimulation. The chain couples TRBV7-6 to TRBJ2-1; 8 bases align to TRBD2. The CDR3 sequence is CASSLARGVGQFF. DNA of the CDR3: TGTGCCAGCAGCTTAGCGCGGGGGGTTGGGCAGTTCTTC.